This TCR beta chain was retrieved from a study of blood T cell repertoires in COVID-19. The wider study: COVID-19 samples, acute and convalescent, were from the United States, Italy and Spain. T cells, B-cell-depleted T cells, or PBMCs supplied cDNA or gDNA.

The authors' processing: Cell counts per sample came from amplifying reference gene primers. Sequencing was performed with immunoSEQ multiplex PCR; in TCRdb, only in-frame clones are kept and a portion is missing. V, J and clone size derive from that table, while D and trimming were established from the DNA sequence. The sample carries around 340,000 clones, approximately 89% recorded once. Germline-derived CDR1 and CDR2 are MDHEN and SYDVKM. V dropped 5 bases and J dropped 0 bases, with 17 bases sitting between them. The CDR3 runs to 17 residues. Enrollment of patients from Seattle took place during active infection, with longitudinal follow-up.

Sequencing was performed on peripheral blood. V and J are TRBV28 and TRBJ1-5; D might be TRBD1 (5 bases). This receptor was identified in a woman between 55 and 75 years old with COVID-19, enrolled during active disease. This CDR3 reads CASSRGWGDYSNQPQHF. The CDR3, as DNA: TGTGCCAGCAGTCGGGGTTGGGGGGACTATAGCAATCAGCCCCAGCATTTT.